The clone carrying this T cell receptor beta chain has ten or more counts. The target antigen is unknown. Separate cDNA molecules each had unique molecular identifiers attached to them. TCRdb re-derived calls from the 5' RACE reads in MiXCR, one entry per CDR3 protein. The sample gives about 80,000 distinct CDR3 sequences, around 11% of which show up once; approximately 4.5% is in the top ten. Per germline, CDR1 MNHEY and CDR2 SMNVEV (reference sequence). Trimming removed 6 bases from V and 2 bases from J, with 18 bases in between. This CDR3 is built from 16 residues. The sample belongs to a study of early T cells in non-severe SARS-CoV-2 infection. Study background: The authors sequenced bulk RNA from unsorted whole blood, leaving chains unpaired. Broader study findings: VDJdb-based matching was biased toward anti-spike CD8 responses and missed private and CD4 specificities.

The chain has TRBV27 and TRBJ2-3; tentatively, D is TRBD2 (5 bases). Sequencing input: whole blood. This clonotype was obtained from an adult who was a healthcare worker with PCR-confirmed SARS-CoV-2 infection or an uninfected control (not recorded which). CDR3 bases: TGTGCCAGCAGCCCGAGGGCGGTTCCTAACACAGATACGCAGTATTTT. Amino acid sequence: CASSPRAVPNTDTQYF.